This T cell receptor beta chain was obtained from a study of T cell clusters in autoimmune cytopenias. About the research overall: A median of approximately 47,000 TRB reads per sample yielded a median approximately 2,400 distinct clonotypes. Study-level results: Functional roles of the in silico T cell clusters still await experimental validation.

Each sample's input was roughly 270 ng genomic DNA, about 38,000 genome equivalents. Regarding this clonotype: What it binds is unknown.

TRB rearrangements were amplified by touch-down multiplex PCR with mixed TRB-A/B primers. With the multiplex PCR reads reprocessed, TCRdb shows one record per CDR3 protein and no DNA. The sample has roughly 4,700 distinct CDR3 sequences. The CDR3 length is 15 residues. Germline CDR1 reads MNHNY; CDR2 reads SVGAGI (reference sequence). These sequences were also reported in another study, on T cell repertoires in aging, cancer and after chemotherapy. As that study records: Compared with age-matched healthy donors, untreated hematological or solid cancer patients showed higher blood TCR clonality. Across the chemotherapy interval, each cancer cohort showed higher median generation probability, suggesting thymic rebound.

The chain joins TRBV6-6 to TRBJ1-1; TCRdb outputs TRBD1, but without DNA this stays unchecked. The TCR sequence derives from a human donor in good health. Sequencing was done on a sample of peripheral blood. The chain's CDR3 is CASSYIGTDNTEAFF.